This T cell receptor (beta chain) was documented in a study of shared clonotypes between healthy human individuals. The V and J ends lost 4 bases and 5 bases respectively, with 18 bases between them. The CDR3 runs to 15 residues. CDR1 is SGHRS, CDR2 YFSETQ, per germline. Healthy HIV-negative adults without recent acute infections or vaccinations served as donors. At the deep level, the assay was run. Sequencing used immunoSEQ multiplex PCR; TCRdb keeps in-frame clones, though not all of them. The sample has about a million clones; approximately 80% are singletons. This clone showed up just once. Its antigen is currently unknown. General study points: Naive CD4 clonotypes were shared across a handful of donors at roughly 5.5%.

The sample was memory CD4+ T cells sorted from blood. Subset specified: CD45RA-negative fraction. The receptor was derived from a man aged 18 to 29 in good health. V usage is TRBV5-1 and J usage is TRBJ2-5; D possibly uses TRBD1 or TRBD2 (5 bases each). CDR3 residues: CASSPGPTKGETQYF. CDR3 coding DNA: TGCGCCAGCAGCCCGGGGCCTACTAAGGGGGAGACCCAGTACTTC.